These T cell receptor beta chains were read from a single sample in a study of shared T cell receptors in the human thymus. Sequencing was performed with immunoSEQ multiplex PCR; in TCRdb, only in-frame clones are kept and a portion is missing. The sample includes approximately 730,000 clones, approximately 83% of them seen just once. The same sample was also studied in work on human thymus T cells.

Source material: thymocytes. These receptors all stem from a girl less than two years old with a congenital heart defect. Both conserved end residues are part of each CDR3. D genes are given only for firm matches. Rows may omit the clone size; those that give it use once, few, many or a size class.

TGTGCCAGCAGCGTAGCTGGCAATGGAAATTTTGCGGGAAAGTTCTATGGCTACACCTTC,CASSVAGNGNFAGKFYGYTF,NA,NA,TRBV9,TRBJ1-2,20
TGCGCCAGCAGCTTGGATCTTAGCGGGGGTTCCTACAATGAGCAGTTCTTC,CASSLDLSGGSYNEQFF,NA,TRBD2,TRBV5-1,TRBJ2-1,17
TGTGCCAGCAGCCAAGGGCGCGACAGGGATAATGAAAAACTGTTTTTT,CASSQGRDRDNEKLFF,NA,TRBD1,TRBV14,TRBJ1-4,16
TGTGCCAGCAGCTTGAGCAGGGGGCTTGGAGCCAAAAACATTCAGTACTTC,CASSLSRGLGAKNIQYF,few,TRBD1,TRBV5-8,TRBJ2-4,17
TGTGCCAGCAGGGAAAAGGGGCAGCTGCCCTGTGGCTACACCTTC,CASREKGQLPCGYTF,NA,NA,TRBV6-1,TRBJ1-2,15
TGTGCCAGTAGTCCGGGACAGTGGGTCGGAAGGTATGGCTACACCTTC,CASSPGQWVGRYGYTF,NA,TRBD1,TRBV19,TRBJ1-2,16
TGTGCCAGCAGTTCCCGCAGGGGTCCGTACCCCGGAGAGACCCAGTACTTC,CASSSRRGPYPGETQYF,NA,NA,TRBV27,TRBJ2-5,17
TGCGCCAGCAGCCAAGATTTAAAGGGACTGATGGACACCATATATTTT,CASSQDLKGLMDTIYF,few,NA,TRBV4-1,TRBJ1-3,16
TGTGCCAGCAGCCTCGGACAGGGGAGTTCACCCCTCCACTTT,CASSLGQGSSPLHF,few,TRBD1,TRBV6-6,TRBJ1-6,14
TGTGCCAGCAACGGACGCAGGAGGCTAAACAATGAGCAGTTCTTC,CASNGRRRLNNEQFF,NA,NA,TRBV6-5,TRBJ2-1,15
TGTGCCAGCAGCTTATATGTAGGGGCGGCCAACGTCCTGACTTTC,CASSLYVGAANVLTF,NA,NA,TRBV7-2,TRBJ2-6,15
TGCGCCAGCAGCCCCAGGGATCTAGCCAAAAACATTCAGTACTTC,CASSPRDLAKNIQYF,few,NA,TRBV5-1,TRBJ2-4,15
TGTGCCAGTAGCCGGCTTGCGGATTCACCCCTCCACTTT,CASSRLADSPLHF,few,NA,TRBV19,TRBJ1-6,13
TGTGCCAGCAGCTTAACCCCAGGGCAGGGGGGTTCACCCCTCCACTTT,CASSLTPGQGGSPLHF,NA,TRBD1,TRBV5-4,TRBJ1-6,16
TGCGCCAGCAGCGTAGATGGGACTAGCGGGGTATCTGGGGCCAACGTCCTGACTTTC,CASSVDGTSGVSGANVLTF,NA,TRBD2,TRBV5-1,TRBJ2-6,19
TGTGCCAGCAGGGGACGGGACTCCGCGGATACGCAGTATTTT,CASRGRDSADTQYF,once,NA,TRBV28,TRBJ2-3,14
TGTGCCACCAGCAGACCCGGGACATGGGGAGAGACCCAGTACTTC,CATSRPGTWGETQYF,NA,NA,TRBV15,TRBJ2-5,15
TGTGCCAGTAGACCACAGGGAAAATTTGGACGGCCCCAGCATTTT,CASRPQGKFGRPQHF,NA,NA,TRBV19,TRBJ1-5,15
TGTGCCACCTCCCTGATCAGGGGCAGGGAGACCCAGTACTTC,CATSLIRGRETQYF,once,NA,TRBV6-5,TRBJ2-5,14
TGTGCTAGTACCCCCGGACAGGCCCCCACTGAAGCTTTCTTT,CASTPGQAPTEAFF,NA,TRBD1,TRBV12-5,TRBJ1-1,14
TGTGCCATTACCCAGACTGAGAACTATGGCTACACCTTC,CAITQTENYGYTF,once,NA,TRBV10-3,TRBJ1-2,13
TGTGCCAGCAGTCCACAGGGGGCCACCTCCACCGGTCAAGAGACCCAGTACTTC,CASSPQGATSTGQETQYF,NA,TRBD1,TRBV27,TRBJ2-5,18
TGTGCCAGCAGTTTTCTAGGGGTTTCTAGGTTTCGTGGTGGCTACACCTTC,CASSFLGVSRFRGGYTF,NA,NA,TRBV28,TRBJ1-2,17
TGCGCCAGCAGGACGACAGGGGGAACGAACACCGGGGAGCTGTTTTTT,CASRTTGGTNTGELFF,NA,TRBD1,TRBV5-1,TRBJ2-2,16
TGCGCCAGCAGCCAACCGAAAGGGGGGGCGGGCACTGAAGCTTTCTTT,CASSQPKGGAGTEAFF,NA,NA,TRBV4-3,TRBJ1-1,16
TGCGCCAGCAGCTTCTATCGTGGACTGGGTAGCACAGATACGCAGTATTTT,CASSFYRGLGSTDTQYF,NA,NA,TRBV5-1,TRBJ2-3,17
TGTGCCAGCAGTTTTGGGGGCGTGGCAGGGGGCCACGAGCAGTACTTC,CASSFGGVAGGHEQYF,NA,TRBD1,TRBV27,TRBJ2-7,16
TGTGCCAGCAGCTTACCCCTTCGGGGCTACACCTTC,CASSLPLRGYTF,once,NA,TRBV7-9,TRBJ1-2,12
TGTGCCAGTAGTATTGAGCCGGACAGGGGGCCAGATACGCAGTATTTT,CASSIEPDRGPDTQYF,NA,TRBD1,TRBV19,TRBJ2-3,16
TGTGCCAGCAGCTTAGGGGGCCGGGACAGGGAAGTTGGCTACACCTTC,CASSLGGRDREVGYTF,NA,TRBD1,TRBV7-9,TRBJ1-2,16
TGCAGCGTTGACAGACAGGGGGCGCGTGGCTACACCTTC,CSVDRQGARGYTF,NA,TRBD1,TRBV29-1,TRBJ1-2,13
TGTGCCAGCAGCTTTAAGGGACTAAGTCGTTACAATGAGCAGTTCTTC,CASSFKGLSRYNEQFF,NA,TRBD2,TRBV11-2,TRBJ2-1,16
TGTGCCAGCAGTTTATCGGACAGTCAGTACGGTGGCTACACCTTC,CASSLSDSQYGGYTF,NA,NA,TRBV27,TRBJ1-2,15
TGTGCCAGCAGCTTGGAGGGGCCCGACAGGGCGGGAGGTGGCTACACCTTC,CASSLEGPDRAGGGYTF,NA,TRBD1,TRBV5-6,TRBJ1-2,17
TGCAGCGTCCCCACCGACAGGAACTACAATGAGCAGTTCTTC,CSVPTDRNYNEQFF,NA,NA,TRBV29-1,TRBJ2-1,14
TGTGCCAGCAGCTTAGCGGCCAGGGGGAATCAGCCCCAGCATTTT,CASSLAARGNQPQHF,NA,TRBD1,TRBV7-8,TRBJ1-5,15
TGTGCCAGCAGCGGCCTAGCGGGGTGGGTCTACGAGCAGTACTTC,CASSGLAGWVYEQYF,NA,TRBD2,TRBV2,TRBJ2-7,15
TGTGCCATCAGTCCTGACAGTCCAAACTATGGCTACACCTTC,CAISPDSPNYGYTF,NA,NA,TRBV10-3,TRBJ1-2,14
TGTGCCAGCCTCAGGGACACCGGGGAGCTGTTTTTT,CASLRDTGELFF,NA,NA,TRBV6-5,TRBJ2-2,12
TGTGCCAGCAGTTTACGGCTCCGACAGCCCGGGGAGCTGTTTTTT,CASSLRLRQPGELFF,NA,NA,TRBV27,TRBJ2-2,15
TGTGCCAGCAGCTTAATAGTTTGCGAGGGACAGCCGAATGAAAAACTGTTTTTT,CASSLIVCEGQPNEKLFF,NA,TRBD1,TRBV7-2,TRBJ1-4,18
TGTGCCATCAGTGAGGGTTCCGGGACAGGGGTCCACAATGAGCAGTTCTTC,CAISEGSGTGVHNEQFF,NA,TRBD1,TRBV10-3,TRBJ2-1,17
TGCGCCAGCAGCCAAGATTTGGAGTCCTATAATTCACCCCTCCACTTT,CASSQDLESYNSPLHF,few,NA,TRBV4-1,TRBJ1-6,16
TGTGCCAGCAGTGGGGGGAACAGGGGTGGAAACACCATATATTTT,CASSGGNRGGNTIYF,NA,TRBD1,TRBV2,TRBJ1-3,15
TGTGCCAGCAGCCCCTCCGCCGAGGGCACTGAAGCTTTCTTT,CASSPSAEGTEAFF,NA,NA,TRBV14,TRBJ1-1,14
TGTGCCAGCAGCCCCTCTTCCGTGAAAGAGGCTAATGAAAAACTGTTTTTT,CASSPSSVKEANEKLFF,NA,NA,TRBV7-9,TRBJ1-4,17
TGCGCCAGCAGTGAGTTTCGGGGACAGGACACAGATACGCAGTATTTT,CASSEFRGQDTDTQYF,NA,TRBD1,TRBV10-2,TRBJ2-3,16
TGTGCCAGCAGCTTAGAATCGGCACTCCGGGACAGACCCAATTTGAACACTGAAGCTTTCTTT,CASSLESALRDRPNLNTEAFF,NA,TRBD1,TRBV7-8,TRBJ1-1,21
TGTGCCATCAGCCGGACAGGGCAGTCCTACGAGCAGTACTTC,CAISRTGQSYEQYF,NA,TRBD1,TRBV10-3,TRBJ2-7,14
TGTGCCAGCAGTCCTAGGGGACAGGGGGCTTATACGTACAATGAGCAGTTCTTC,CASSPRGQGAYTYNEQFF,few,TRBD1,TRBV2,TRBJ2-1,18
TGTGCCATCGGGACAGGGCTCAATCAGCCCCAGCATTTT,CAIGTGLNQPQHF,NA,TRBD1,TRBV27,TRBJ1-5,13
TGTGCCAGCAGAGGATCCACAGGCATTAACTATGGCTACACCTTC,CASRGSTGINYGYTF,NA,NA,TRBV2,TRBJ1-2,15
TGCGCCAGCAGCCCGCGGGGGTCTGGAAACACCATATATTTT,CASSPRGSGNTIYF,NA,NA,TRBV5-1,TRBJ1-3,14